These 20 T cell receptor beta chains were sequenced from one sample in a study of T cells after yellow fever vaccination. TCRdb used MiXCR to reprocess the 5' RACE reads, holding one entry per CDR3 protein. The sample holds hundreds of thousands of distinct CDR3 sequences, roughly 3.5% seen once. Sequencing was performed on PBMCs, taken on the day of the yellow fever booster vaccination. These receptor sequences come from a man aged 18 to 29 who received the YFV17D yellow fever vaccine.

Many counts were recorded for this clonotype. The V gene is TRBV5-1, the J gene TRBJ2-1, with 9 bases identical to TRBD2. CDR1 and CDR2 (germline): SGHRS, YFSETQ. This CDR3 contains 15 residues. V lost 4 bases to trimming and J lost 7 bases; unmatched junction nucleotides: 9. CDR3 protein: CASSGRTSEGNEQFF. In DNA, the CDR3 is TGCGCCAGCAGCGGAAGGACTAGCGAGGGGAATGAGCAGTTCTTC.

This clonotype was recorded a few times. The J gene is TRBJ1-1, the V gene TRBV12-3 or TRBV12-4; D unresolved. Trimming left V 7 bases short and J 3 bases short, with 12 bases between. The CDR3 sequence is 13 residues long. CDR3 sequence (DNA): TGTGCCAGCAACCGGGAAGGGTACACTGAAGCTTTCTTT. Encoded protein: CASNREGYTEAFF.

The V gene is TRBV12-3 or TRBV12-4, the J gene TRBJ2-2, with a possible D match to TRBD1 (6 bases). The CDR3 length is 15 residues. V was shortened by 0 bases and J by 6 bases, with 11 bases between the two germline ends. Here the CDR3 DNA reads TGTGCCAGCAGTTTAGCGGGGGCACAGGCCGGGGAGCTGTTTTTT. Protein product: CASSLAGAQAGELFF.

J is TRBJ2-5 and V is TRBV4-2; 12 bases agree with TRBD2. The CDR3 contains 17 residues. CDR1 is LGHNA, CDR2 YNFKEQ, per germline. J lost 4 bases, V lost 0 bases, and 6 bases had no gene match. Here the CDR3 reads CASSQDSSGGAGETQYF. The CDR3, as DNA: TGTGCCAGCAGCCAAGATTCTAGCGGGGGGGCGGGAGAGACCCAGTACTTC.

This clonotype was picked up many times. The CDR3 bases are TGCGCCAGCAGCCAAGAACAGGTGTCACCGCAGTTCTTC. Its protein is CASSQEQVSPQFF. V and J are TRBV4-1 and TRBJ2-1; tentative D call: TRBD1 (5 bases). This CDR3 has 13 amino acids. Germline CDR1 is MGHRA and CDR2 is YSYEKL. The V end lost 0 bases, the J end lost 12 bases, and 12 bases lay between the germline ends.

This clonotype turned up a few times. The rearrangement links TRBV20-1 to TRBJ1-2; D is possibly TRBD1 (5 bases). Trimming shortened V by 6 bases and J by 3 bases, and 17 bases separated the two germline ends. The germline V gene encodes CDR1 DFQATT and CDR2 SNEGSKA (reference sequence). There are 14 residues in the CDR3. The CDR3: CSAHFQGGDYGYTF. Written as DNA, the CDR3 is TGCAGTGCCCACTTCCAGGGTGGGGACTATGGCTACACCTTC.

This clonotype was found many times. V usage is TRBV9 and J usage is TRBJ2-3; D remains unclear. This CDR3 has 15 amino acids. Per germline, CDR1 SGDLS and CDR2 YYNGEE. Trimming removed 2 bases from V and 1 base from J, with 11 bases in between. CDR3 sequence reads: CASSVRWAGTDTQYF. The DNA for the CDR3 is TGTGCCAGCAGCGTTCGGTGGGCCGGCACAGATACGCAGTATTTT.

This clonotype occurred many times. This chain links TRBV20-1 with TRBJ2-3; tentative D call: TRBD2 (5 bases). CDR3 length: 12 amino acids. Between the trimmed V and J ends, which lost 5 bases and 6 bases, there was a span of 12 bases. Germline-derived CDR1 and CDR2 are DFQATT and SNEGSKA (reference sequence). CDR3 DNA sequence: TGCAGTGCTGGTCGTTTAGCGGATACGCAGTATTTT. Encoded protein: CSAGRLADTQYF.

The sample holds many counts of this clonotype. The V gene is TRBV5-1, the J gene TRBJ1-2, with a weak D call TRBD1 (6 bases). Between the trimmed V and J ends, which lost 4 bases and 5 bases, there was a span of 9 bases. Looked up from germline, CDR1 is SGHRS and CDR2 is YFSETQ. The CDR3 has 12 residues. As DNA, the CDR3 is TGCGCCAGCAGCGCTGGACAGTATGGCTACACCTTC. Its protein product is CASSAGQYGYTF.

This clonotype turned up a few times. V gene TRBV4-3 combines with J gene TRBJ1-2; 8 bases line up with TRBD1. The V segment lost 1 base and the J segment 4 bases; nucleotides outside the gene matches: 14. CDR3 length equals 18 residues. The germline V gene has CDR1 LGHNA and CDR2 YSLEER. CDR3 DNA: TGCGCCAGCAGCCAAGTAAGGACAGGGACGACAAACTTCTATGGCTACACCTTC. Encoded protein: CASSQVRTGTTNFYGYTF.

This clonotype was seen many times. The gene calls are TRBV7-2 and TRBJ2-4; D could derive from TRBD1 or TRBD2 (5 bases each). The V end lost 4 bases, the J end lost 0 bases, and 16 bases lay between the germline ends. The CDR3 consists of 17 residues. Germline CDR1 SGHTA, CDR2 FQGNSA. CDR3 sequence: CASSSSPRGLAKNIQYF. For the CDR3, the DNA is TGTGCCAGCAGCTCCTCCCCCCGGGGCCTAGCCAAAAACATTCAGTACTTC.

This clonotype has at least ten counts. J is TRBJ1-1 and V is TRBV20-1, with D possibly being TRBD1 (5 bases). Trimming cost V 0 bases and J 4 bases, with 12 bases left between them. This CDR3 is built from 14 residues. In germline, CDR1 is DFQATT, CDR2 SNEGSKA (reference sequence). The CDR3 here is CSAREVGTPTEAFF. The CDR3 region has the DNA TGCAGTGCTAGAGAGGTGGGGACGCCCACTGAAGCTTTCTTT.

This clonotype was seen repeatedly, ten times or more. The rearrangement uses TRBV4-3 and TRBJ2-3, with TRBD2 identical over 11 bases. The V gene end was trimmed by 0 bases and the J gene end by 7 bases; junction bases not matched to a gene: 9. The CDR3 runs to 17 residues. Germline loops: CDR1 LGHNA, CDR2 YSLEER. CDR3 protein: CASSQERNLAGGYTQYF. The CDR3 bases are TGCGCCAGCAGCCAAGAAAGAAATCTAGCGGGGGGTTATACGCAGTATTTT.

The chain uses TRBV6-1 and TRBJ1-4, with 7 bases that match TRBD1. Germline V lookup: CDR1 MNHNS, CDR2 SASEGT. The ends lost 2 bases at V and 8 bases at J; junction bases unmatched: 8. This CDR3 region has 15 residues. The CDR3 bases are TGTGCCAGCAGTGAATTGAGGGGGCGCGGGGAAAAACTGTTTTTT. It yields the protein CASSELRGRGEKLFF.

This clonotype has just a few counts. This sequence joins TRBV5-1 and TRBJ2-7; TRBD2 is a possible D gene (5 bases). Germline V gene sequence: CDR1 SGHRS, CDR2 YFSETQ. The CDR3 runs to 16 residues. The ends were cut back, 3 bases at V and 6 bases at J, with 22 bases in the middle. For the CDR3, the DNA is TGCGCCAGCAGCTCGGGGTGGACGGCGGCTACTCGCGAGCAGTACTTC. It codes for CASSSGWTAATREQYF.

The chain couples TRBV4-3 to TRBJ1-4; no firm D call. The CDR3 has 17 amino acids. V was pared by 3 bases and J by 0 bases, with 14 bases between. The germline CDR1 and CDR2 sequences are LGHNA and YSLEER. CDR3 DNA sequence: TGCGCCAGCAGCCAGTCCCCCCCCGGGGCAACTAATGAAAAACTGTTTTTT. This encodes CASSQSPPGATNEKLFF.

This chain links TRBV7-2 with TRBJ2-1; perhaps TRBD2 as D (6 bases). The CDR3 contains 14 residues. CDR1 and CDR2 (germline): SGHTA, FQGNSA. Between the trimmed V and J ends, which lost 10 bases and 7 bases, there was a span of 20 bases. CDR3 nucleotide sequence: TGTGCCACCTTTAGGCAGGGAGGTAGGAATGAGCAGTTCTTC. It codes for CATFRQGGRNEQFF.

This clonotype was seen repeatedly, ten times or more. The CDR3 nucleotides read TGTGCCAGCAGTGAAGTAGACAGGGGGCCCACCTACAATGAGCAGTTCTTC. Protein product: CASSEVDRGPTYNEQFF. This chain links TRBV2 with TRBJ2-1, with TRBD1 matching over 10 bases. This CDR3 contains 17 residues. CDR1 SNHLY and CDR2 FYNNEI come from the germline V gene. The junction had 5 bases not matched to a gene; V was cut back by 1 base and J by 2 bases.

This clonotype was observed many times. The chain employs TRBV5-1 and TRBJ1-2, with D maybe TRBD1 (6 bases). This CDR3 is 14 amino acids long. With 5 bases removed from V and 0 bases from J, the gap between germline ends came to 11 bases. The germline CDR1 and CDR2 sequences are SGHRS and YFSETQ. DNA for the CDR3: TGCGCCAGCAGAGAAACAGGGACTAACTATGGCTACACCTTC. Protein: CASRETGTNYGYTF.

This chain uses TRBV19 with TRBJ1-5; TRBD1 might be the D (5 bases). Deletions cut 2 bases from V and 9 bases from J, with 11 bases between. The V gene's germline CDR1 is LNHDA and CDR2 SQIVND (reference sequence). This CDR3 contains 13 residues. In DNA, the CDR3 is TGTGCCAGTAGTATAAGGGGTGGACTGCCCCAGCATTTT. This sequence encodes CASSIRGGLPQHF.